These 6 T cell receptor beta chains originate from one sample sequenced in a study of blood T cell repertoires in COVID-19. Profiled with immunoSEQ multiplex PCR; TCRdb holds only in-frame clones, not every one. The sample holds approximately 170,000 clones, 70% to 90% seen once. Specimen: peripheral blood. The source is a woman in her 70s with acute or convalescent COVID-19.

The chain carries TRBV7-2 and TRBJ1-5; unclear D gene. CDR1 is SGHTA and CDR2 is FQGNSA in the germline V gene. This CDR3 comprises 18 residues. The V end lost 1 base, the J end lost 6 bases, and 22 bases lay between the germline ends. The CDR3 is CASSLGTGYSETGQPQHF. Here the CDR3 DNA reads TGTGCCAGCAGCTTAGGTACGGGGTACAGTGAGACGGGTCAGCCCCAGCATTTT.

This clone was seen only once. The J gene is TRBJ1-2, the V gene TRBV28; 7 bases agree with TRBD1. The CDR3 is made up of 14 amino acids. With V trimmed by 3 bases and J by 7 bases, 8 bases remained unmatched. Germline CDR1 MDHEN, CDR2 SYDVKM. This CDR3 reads CASSFVGTEGGYTF. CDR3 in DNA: TGTGCCAGCAGTTTCGTCGGGACAGAGGGTGGCTACACCTTC.

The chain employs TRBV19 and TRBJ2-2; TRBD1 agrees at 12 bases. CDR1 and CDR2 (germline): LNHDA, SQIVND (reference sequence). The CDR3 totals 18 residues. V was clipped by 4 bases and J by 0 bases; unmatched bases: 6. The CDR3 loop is CASSTRDRGRANTGELFF. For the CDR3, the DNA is TGTGCCAGTAGTACCCGGGACAGGGGGCGAGCGAACACCGGGGAGCTGTTTTTT.

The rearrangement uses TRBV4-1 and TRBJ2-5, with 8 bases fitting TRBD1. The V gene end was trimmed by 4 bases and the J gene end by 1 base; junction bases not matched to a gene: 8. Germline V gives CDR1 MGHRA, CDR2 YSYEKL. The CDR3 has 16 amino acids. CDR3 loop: CASSLRQGLSQETQYF. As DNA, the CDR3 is TGCGCCAGCAGCCTCCGACAGGGGCTGTCCCAAGAGACCCAGTACTTC.

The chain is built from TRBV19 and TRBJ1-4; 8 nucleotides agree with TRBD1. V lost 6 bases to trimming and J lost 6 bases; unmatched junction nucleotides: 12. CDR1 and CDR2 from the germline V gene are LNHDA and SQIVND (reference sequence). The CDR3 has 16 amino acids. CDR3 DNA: TGTGCCAGTAGCAGCCAGGGCAGGGGGCTTCATGAAAAACTGTTTTTT. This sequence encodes CASSSQGRGLHEKLFF.

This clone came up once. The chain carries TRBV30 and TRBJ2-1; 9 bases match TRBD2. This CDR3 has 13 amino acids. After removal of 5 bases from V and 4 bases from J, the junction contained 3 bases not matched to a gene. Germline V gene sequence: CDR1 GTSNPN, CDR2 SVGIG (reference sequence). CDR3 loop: CAWGAGGYNEQFF. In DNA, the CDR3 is TGTGCCTGGGGTGCGGGGGGGTACAATGAGCAGTTCTTC.